The table lists the clone carrying this TCR beta chain with a few counts. Its antigen remains unidentified. RNA transcripts were the template for amplifying TCR beta CDR3 regions. The study used the HTBI primer set for a first-round RT-PCR of the TCR CDR3. TCRdb re-called the multiplex PCR reads with MiXCR, one entry per CDR3 protein. The data hold hundreds of thousands of distinct CDR3 sequences, with around 15% observed a single time. These data are taken from a study of T cells in Graves' hyperthyroidism and ophthalmopathy. This CDR3 is 16 amino acids long. Germline V CDR1 and CDR2: SGHVS, FNYEAQ. V gave up 5 bases and J gave up 3 bases; unmatched junction bases: 12. Orbital computed tomography, thyroid ultrasound, serum thyroxine and TRAb, and clinical symptoms together informed the diagnoses. PBMCs were obtained from approximately 9.2 ml fresh peripheral blood. Regarding the study as a whole: Most expanded thyroid clonotypes above 0.001 also appeared in blood.

V and J are TRBV7-6 and TRBJ1-2; 7 nucleotides align to TRBD1. The sample consisted of blood. The source of this sequence is a woman aged 18-29 years with Graves' ophthalmopathy. The CDR3 DNA sequence: TGTGCCAGCAGCCAGGGGGGGACGGATGATTACTATGGCTACACCTTC. Translation gives CASSQGGTDDYYGYTF.